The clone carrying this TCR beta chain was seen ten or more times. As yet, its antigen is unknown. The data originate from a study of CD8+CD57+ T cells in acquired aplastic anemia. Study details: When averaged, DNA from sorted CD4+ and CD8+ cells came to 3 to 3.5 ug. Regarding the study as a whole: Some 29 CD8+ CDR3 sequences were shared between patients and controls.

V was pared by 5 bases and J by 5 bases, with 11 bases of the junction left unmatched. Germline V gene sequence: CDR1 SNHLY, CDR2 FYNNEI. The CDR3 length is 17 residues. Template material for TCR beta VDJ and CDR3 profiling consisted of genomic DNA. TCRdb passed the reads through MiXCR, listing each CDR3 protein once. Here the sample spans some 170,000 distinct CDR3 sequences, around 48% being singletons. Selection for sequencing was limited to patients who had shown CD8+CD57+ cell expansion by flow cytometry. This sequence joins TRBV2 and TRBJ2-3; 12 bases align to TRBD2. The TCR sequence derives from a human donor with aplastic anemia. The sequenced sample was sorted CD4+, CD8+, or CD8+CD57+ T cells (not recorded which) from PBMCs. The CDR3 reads CASSNSRLAGVEDTQYF. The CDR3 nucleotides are TGTGCCAGCAGTAACTCACGACTAGCGGGGGTAGAAGATACGCAGTATTTT.